The 22 T cell receptor beta chains below all came from one sample that was sequenced in a study of T cell responses to AZD1222 COVID-19 vaccine. Repertoires were generated with immunoSEQ multiplex PCR, while TCRdb's copy carries only in-frame clones and drops some. In the table there are some 150,000 clones, around 87% of which are singletons. The sample in question was peripheral blood, obtained 28 days after the second AZD1222 dose. Every receptor here comes from an adult who received the AZD1222 COVID-19 vaccine.

This rearrangement joins TRBV5-1 to TRBJ1-2; D unclear. The CDR3 length is 13 residues. Trimming shortened V by 1 base and J by 8 bases, and 12 bases separated the two germline ends. Germline V gives CDR1 SGHRS, CDR2 YFSETQ. The CDR3 DNA follows: TGCGCCAGCAGCTTGTCATGGTCGGGCGGCTACACCTTC. This sequence encodes CASSLSWSGGYTF.

V and J are TRBV2 and TRBJ1-3; TRBD1 is a possible D gene (6 bases). The CDR3 has 13 residues. V lost 6 bases and J 3 bases, leaving 9 bases between the germline ends. Germline V lookup: CDR1 SNHLY, CDR2 FYNNEI. The CDR3 nucleotides are TGTGCCAGCAGCCAGGGGCATGGAAACACCATATATTTT. Amino acids: CASSQGHGNTIYF.

This chain links TRBV3-1 (or the pseudogene TRBV3-2) with TRBJ1-1, with TRBD1 as a possible D gene (5 bases). From germline, CDR1 is LGHDT and CDR2 YNNKEL (reference sequence). The CDR3 spans 15 residues. The ends were cut back, 5 bases at V and 0 bases at J, with 13 bases in the middle. CDR3 amino acids: CASSSDSSLNTEAFF. CDR3 nucleotide sequence: TGTGCCAGCAGCTCAGACAGCTCCCTGAACACTGAAGCTTTCTTT.

This chain links TRBV5-1 with TRBJ1-2, with TRBD1 matching over 9 bases. This CDR3 is 16 amino acids long. J gave up 4 bases and V 3 bases, and 10 bases lay outside the gene matches. Germline V gene data show CDR1 as SGHRS and CDR2 as YFSETQ. In DNA, the CDR3 is TGCGCCAGCAGCTCCGGACAGGGGCCAGGTGCCTATGGCTACACCTTC. Amino acids: CASSSGQGPGAYGYTF. Variable domain in full (rest from reference TRBV5-1 and TRBJ1-2): KAGVTQTPRYLIKTRGQQVTLSCSPISGHRSVSWYQQTPGQGLQFLFEYFSETQRNKGNFPGRFSGRQFSNSRSEMNVSTLELGDSALYLCASSSGQGPGAYGYTFGSGTRLTVV.

The rearrangement links TRBV27 to TRBJ2-2; 8 nucleotides agree with TRBD2. The CDR3 loop spans 14 amino acids. V trimming: 4 bases; J trimming: 5 bases; junction bases outside the gene matches: 3. Germline loops: CDR1 MNHEY, CDR2 SMNVEV (reference sequence). The CDR3 reads CASSWVAGTGELFF. The CDR3 bases are TGTGCCAGCAGTTGGGTAGCGGGGACCGGGGAGCTGTTTTTT.

This clone was seen once. The V gene is TRBV6-5, the J gene TRBJ1-1; tentative D call: TRBD1 (5 bases). V gave up 8 bases and J gave up 4 bases, with 8 bases separating them. Germline V lookup: CDR1 MNHEY, CDR2 SVGAGI. This CDR3 spans 11 amino acids. CDR3 loop: CASRGATEAFF. The CDR3 DNA follows: TGTGCCAGCCGGGGCGCCACTGAAGCTTTCTTT.

This chain uses TRBV7-9 with TRBJ2-1; D uncertain. The length of the CDR3 is 14 residues. Trimming pared 1 base from V and 5 bases from J, leaving 9 bases between. Germline V lookup: CDR1 SEHNR, CDR2 FQNEAQ (reference sequence). In DNA form, the CDR3 reads TGTGCCAGCAGCTTAGTCTACCCCCACAATGAGCAGTTCTTC. Amino acids: CASSLVYPHNEQFF.

The V gene is TRBV24-1, the J gene TRBJ2-2; D is possibly TRBD1 (6 bases). The germline gives CDR1 KGHDR, CDR2 SFDVKD. CDR3 size: 17 residues. The ends were cut back, 2 bases at V and 4 bases at J, with 16 bases in the middle. The CDR3 here is CATSDSDRLGSTGELFF. The DNA for the CDR3 is TGTGCCACCAGTGATTCCGACAGGCTGGGGAGCACCGGGGAGCTGTTTTTT.

The V call is TRBV6-5, the J call TRBJ2-3; 7 bases are a match to TRBD1. The trim removed 0 bases at V and 6 bases at J, leaving 3 bases unmatched. There are 14 residues in the CDR3. Germline loops: CDR1 MNHEY, CDR2 SVGAGI. The CDR3 loop is CASSYSRGLDTQYF. CDR3 coding DNA: TGTGCCAGCAGTTACTCGAGGGGGCTCGATACGCAGTATTTT.

The chain uses TRBV5-1 and TRBJ2-7, with 7 bases matching TRBD2. CDR3 length: 13 amino acids. Trimming removed 2 bases from V and 3 bases from J; junction bases left unmatched: 2. Germline-derived CDR1 and CDR2 are SGHRS and YFSETQ. Here the CDR3 reads CASSFGLVYEQYF. The CDR3 DNA follows: TGCGCCAGCAGCTTCGGACTAGTCTACGAGCAGTACTTC. The whole variable domain, filled in from reference TRBV5-1 and TRBJ2-7, reads KAGVTQTPRYLIKTRGQQVTLSCSPISGHRSVSWYQQTPGQGLQFLFEYFSETQRNKGNFPGRFSGRQFSNSRSEMNVSTLELGDSALYLCASSFGLVYEQYFGPGTRLTVT.

CDR3 loop: CATSDPRLGIYGYTF. The DNA for the CDR3 is TGTGCCACCAGTGATCCCCGGCTGGGCATCTATGGCTACACCTTC. The rearrangement uses TRBV24-1 and TRBJ1-2; D remains ambiguous. This CDR3 is 15 amino acids long. V lost 3 bases to trimming and J lost 4 bases, with 14 bases between them. Germline V gene sequence: CDR1 KGHDR, CDR2 SFDVKD.

The chain recombines TRBV12-3 or TRBV12-4 with TRBJ1-1; D not resolved. This CDR3 has 13 amino acids. Trimming removed 7 bases from V and 10 bases from J, with 19 bases in between. CDR3 coding DNA: TGTGCCAGCACCCCGGGCCCCAGAGTTGGAGCTTTCTTT. This translates into CASTPGPRVGAFF.

J is TRBJ2-3 and V is TRBV12-5, with D perhaps given as TRBD1 or TRBD2 (5 bases each). V was cut by 2 bases and J by 5 bases, with 17 bases left in between. This CDR3 is 16 amino acids long. The germline gives CDR1 LGHNT, CDR2 FRNRAP. The DNA for the CDR3 is TGTGCTAGTGGTTTGCAGGGACGACCCGGCCAAGATACGCAGTATTTT. The encoded protein is CASGLQGRPGQDTQYF.

The rearrangement uses TRBV30 and TRBJ1-1; D unresolved. V was shortened by 2 bases and J by 3 bases, with 7 bases between the two germline ends. The germline V gene has CDR1 GTSNPN and CDR2 SVGIG (reference sequence). The CDR3 is made up of 12 amino acids. In DNA, the CDR3 is TGTGCCTGGAGTAATGGGTACACTGAAGCTTTCTTT. Protein sequence: CAWSNGYTEAFF.

This clone was recorded once. The rearrangement uses TRBV6-2 or TRBV6-3 and TRBJ1-5; 8 bases are a match to TRBD1. CDR1 and CDR2 (germline): MNHEY, SVGEGT. The CDR3 covers 18 residues. V trimming: 3 bases; J trimming: 6 bases; junction bases outside the gene matches: 16. The CDR3 loop reads CASSYREHGQGRGQPQHF. The CDR3, as DNA: TGTGCCAGCAGTTATAGGGAGCATGGACAGGGAAGAGGTCAGCCCCAGCATTTT.

In the case of this clone: At one end, the junction sequence differs from germline, possibly due to a read error. In nucleotides, the CDR3 is TGTGCCAGCAGCTTGCGAGGCTCTGGAAACACCACATATTTT. It codes for CASSLRGSGNTTYF. This rearrangement joins TRBV5-6 to TRBJ1-3; D gene uncertain. The germline CDR1 and CDR2 sequences are SGHDT and YYEEEE. This CDR3 spans 14 amino acids.

The V and J genes are TRBV18 and TRBJ1-1; TRBD1 is a possible D gene (5 bases). Germline loops: CDR1 KGHSH, CDR2 LQKENI. The CDR3 covers 14 residues. The germline V and J ends were trimmed by 3 bases and 1 base, with 9 bases remaining between them. CDR3 amino acids: CASSPFDRNTEAFF. The CDR3 bases are TGTGCCAGCTCACCTTTCGACAGGAACACTGAAGCTTTCTTT. Supplemented by reference TRBV18 and TRBJ1-1, the full variable domain reads NAGVMQNPRHLVRRRGQEARLRCSPMKGHSHVYWYRQLPEEGLKFMVYLQKENIIDESGMPKERFSAEFPKEGPSILRIQQVVRGDSAAYFCASSPFDRNTEAFFGQGTRLTVV.

CDR3 nucleotides: TGCAGCGCCGGGACAGGGGGTGCCTACGAGCAGTACTTC. Translating gives CSAGTGGAYEQYF. V usage is TRBV29-1 and J usage is TRBJ2-7; 11 bases fit TRBD1. V was pared by 7 bases and J by 2 bases, with 4 bases of the junction left unmatched. This CDR3 region has 13 residues. Germline-derived CDR1 and CDR2 are SQVTM and ANQGSEA.

The V and J genes are TRBV4-2 and TRBJ2-7, with 7 bases lining up with TRBD1. This CDR3 comprises 14 residues. Germline V gene sequence: CDR1 LGHNA, CDR2 YNFKEQ. Losses at the gene ends were 0 bases for V and 3 bases for J; bases not matched to a gene: 2. The CDR3 is CASSQDNRGYEQYF. The CDR3, as DNA: TGTGCCAGCAGCCAAGACAACAGGGGCTACGAGCAGTACTTC.

With regard to this clone: This sequence may be a read error, since a much larger clone differs from it by one base. This chain uses TRBV10-2 with TRBJ2-5; D remains unclear. V was shortened by 6 bases and J by 1 base, with 3 bases between the two germline ends. CDR3 length equals 11 residues. From germline, CDR1 is WSHSY and CDR2 SAAADI. In DNA form, the CDR3 reads TGCGCCAGCAGCCCCCAAGAGACCCAGTACTTC. Encoded protein: CASSPQETQYF.

CDR3 residues: CASSPGLRETQYF. The CDR3 bases are TGTGCCAGCAGCCCGGGACTGCGAGAGACCCAGTACTTC. The chain uses TRBV9 and TRBJ2-5; D is perhaps TRBD2 (6 bases). This CDR3 is 13 amino acids long. Trimming shortened V by 4 bases and J by 4 bases, and 11 bases separated the two germline ends. The germline V gene has CDR1 SGDLS and CDR2 YYNGEE.

This rearrangement joins TRBV6-5 to TRBJ1-6, with D possibly matching TRBD1 (5 bases). Germline CDR1 is MNHEY and CDR2 is SVGAGI. V shed 3 bases and J shed 6 bases, with 9 bases lying between them. The CDR3 sequence is 14 residues long. CDR3 sequence: CASSYQGTNSPLHF. CDR3 nucleotides: TGTGCCAGCAGTTATCAGGGTACTAATTCACCCCTCCACTTT.